This T cell receptor beta chain was documented in a study of cytomegalovirus exposure and HLA in healthy donors. Whole-study results and caveats: Confirmation was obtained in vitro that a few CMV-associated chains are specific for CMV antigens. According to a subsequent analysis, TCR clusters from the first cohort were inclined to appear together in the roughly 120 validation repertoires.

Measured with immunoSEQ multiplex PCR; TCRdb has only the in-frame clones, and not every one. There are 100,000 to 150,000 clones in the sample; approximately 91% occur only once, and about 2% lies in the top ten. Concerning this clone itself: Its matching antigen is unknown.

The germline V gene encodes CDR1 SGHDT and CDR2 YYEEEE. The CDR3 contains 14 residues. J gave up 1 base and V 4 bases, and 2 bases lay outside the gene matches. The rearrangement uses TRBV5-6 and TRBJ1-3; the match to TRBD1 covers 7 bases. The TCR comes from a woman between 18 and 29 years old in good health and CMV-seronegative. The sequenced material came from PBMCs. The CDR3 reads CASSKTGSGNTIYF. The CDR3 region has the DNA TGTGCCAGCAGCAAGACAGGGTCTGGAAACACCATATATTTT.